This TCR beta chain is drawn from a study of cytomegalovirus exposure and HLA in healthy donors. The PCR made use of 60 Vbeta and 13 Jbeta primers. The data were produced by immunoSEQ multiplex PCR, yet TCRdb's version contains in-frame clones alone and is incomplete. The table records more than 150,000 clones, more than 75% of them present only once. This CDR3 spans 15 amino acids. The J segment lost 6 bases and the V segment lost 2 bases, leaving 5 bases of the junction unmatched. The V gene's germline CDR1 is SGHRS and CDR2 YFSETQ. With respect to this clone: Its matching antigen is unknown.

Study-wide results and caveats: A later analysis found most CMV-associated TCR beta chains apparently HLA-restricted. Data from an earlier analysis indicated that most TCR beta V segments were productive either about 87% or about 30% of the time.

This clonotype originated in a man in his forties in good health and CMV-seronegative. The chain is built from TRBV5-1 and TRBJ2-1; TRBD2 matches 10 bases. Sample: PBMCs. Here the CDR3 reads CASSFLAGEVNEQFF. The CDR3, as DNA: TGCGCCAGCAGCTTTCTAGCGGGAGAAGTCAATGAGCAGTTCTTC. The variable domain in full, with the rest retrieved from reference TRBV5-1 and TRBJ2-1, is KAGVTQTPRYLIKTRGQQVTLSCSPISGHRSVSWYQQTPGQGLQFLFEYFSETQRNKGNFPGRFSGRQFSNSRSEMNVSTLELGDSALYLCASSFLAGEVNEQFFGPGTRLTVL.